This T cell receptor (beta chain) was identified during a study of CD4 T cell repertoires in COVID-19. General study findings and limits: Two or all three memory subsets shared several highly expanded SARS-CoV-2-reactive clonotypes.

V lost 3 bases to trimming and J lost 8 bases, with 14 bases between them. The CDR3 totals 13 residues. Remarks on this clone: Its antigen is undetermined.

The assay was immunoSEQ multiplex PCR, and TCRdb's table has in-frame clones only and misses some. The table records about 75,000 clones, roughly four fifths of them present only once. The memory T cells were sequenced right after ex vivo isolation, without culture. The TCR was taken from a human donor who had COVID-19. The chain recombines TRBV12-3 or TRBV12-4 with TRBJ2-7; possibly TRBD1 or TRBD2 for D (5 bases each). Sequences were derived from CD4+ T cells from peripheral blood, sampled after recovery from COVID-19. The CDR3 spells CASSLGRGGKQYF. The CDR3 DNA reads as TGTGCCAGCAGTTTGGGACGAGGTGGAAAGCAGTACTTC.